This TCR beta chain came from a study of shared clonotypes between healthy human individuals. Study as a whole: CD8 memory received one plate per donor, CD8 naive two, CD4 memory three and CD4 naive three.

Every subset had its genomic DNA shared out evenly among several immunoSEQ plates. Roughly 200 ng DNA, 30,000 to 35,000 T cell genomes, went into each sorted-subset replicate PCR. Using immunoSEQ multiplex PCR, the repertoire was profiled, and TCRdb retains in-frame clones only, with some absent. This table has about 680,000 clones, approximately 90% appearing once. The CDR3 runs to 12 residues. Trimming removed 8 bases from V and 0 bases from J, with 5 bases in between. Germline-derived CDR1 and CDR2 are MNHEY and SMNVEV (reference sequence). Terminally differentiated effector memory CD45RA+ cells were left out of the naive CD8 fraction, which was CD45RO-negative and positively selected for CCR7. Study outcomes and limitations: Represented diversity (both genetic and exposure-history) was limited by the small number of donors.

With respect to this clone: Its antigen is currently unknown.

This chain uses TRBV27 with TRBJ2-1; D uncertain. The clonotype originates from a man younger than 40 in good health. The specimen sequenced was naive CD8+ T cells sorted from blood. In DNA form, the CDR3 reads TGTGCCAGCGGGTACTCCTACAATGAGCAGTTCTTC. This encodes CASGYSYNEQFF.